Shown below are 30 T cell receptor beta chains from a single sample sequenced in a study of T and B cells in COVID-19 patients. Multiplex PCR with BIOMED2 TRB-A/B primer pools amplified TRB rearrangements. TCRdb reanalysed the multiplex PCR reads using MiXCR and keeps one entry per CDR3 protein. The sample yields 7,000 or so distinct CDR3 sequences, about 25% seen once. Blood genomic DNA input for TRB amplification was about 240-550 ng. The specimen sequenced was blood. Source of these receptors: a human donor with active COVID-19.

In its sample, this clonotype ranks as medium-sized (0.01 to 0.1%). The chain links TRBV27 to TRBJ2-2; D is perhaps TRBD2 (6 bases). Germline values: CDR1 MNHEY, CDR2 SMNVEV (reference sequence). The CDR3 loop spans 14 amino acids. V was cut by 6 bases and J by 8 bases, with 16 bases left in between. CDR3 loop: CASSPGLKRGELFF. The DNA for the CDR3 is TGTGCCAGCAGCCCGGGACTGAAACGAGGGGAGCTGTTTTTT.

This clonotype is categorized as medium-sized. The chain combines TRBV13 with TRBJ2-1; D might be TRBD2 (5 bases). The CDR3 loop spans 13 amino acids. The germline CDR1 and CDR2 sequences are PRHDT and FYEKMQ (reference sequence). Between the trimmed V and J ends, which lost 0 bases and 5 bases, there was a span of 5 bases. The DNA of the CDR3 is TGTGCCAGCAGCTTAGGGCGGGACAATGAGCAGTTCTTC. This translates into CASSLGRDNEQFF.

This clonotype was counted many times. This chain connects TRBV6-1 to TRBJ1-1; the D is unclear. The CDR3 spans 13 residues. The V gene's germline CDR1 is MNHNS and CDR2 SASEGT. V was pared by 5 bases and J by 3 bases, with 10 bases between. The CDR3 nucleotides are TGTGCCAGCAGTAGTTTGACGGACACTGAAGCTTTCTTT. Translated, it gives CASSSLTDTEAFF.

About this clonotype: The CDR3 carries no conserved terminal phenylalanine or tryptophan, so it likely arises from a read error. The chain joins TRBV5-4 to TRBJ2-3; 9 bases map to TRBD2. This CDR3 has 19 amino acids. Germline V CDR1 and CDR2: SGHNT, YYREEE (reference sequence). V trimming: 3 bases; J trimming: 0 bases; junction bases outside the gene matches: 14. CDR3 region: CASSWLLGGRASSTDTQYY. As DNA, the CDR3 is TGTGCCAGCAGCTGGCTTTTGGGCGGGAGGGCCTCTAGCACAGATACGCAGTATTAT.

This clonotype ranks as medium-sized. The V gene is TRBV11-3, the J gene TRBJ2-1; D is undetermined. This CDR3 comprises 15 residues. The germline V gene has CDR1 SGHNT and CDR2 YENEEA. V shed 0 bases and J shed 2 bases, with 8 bases lying between them. The CDR3 sequence: CASSLEALPYNEQFF. In nucleotides, the CDR3 is TGTGCCAGCAGCTTAGAGGCGCTCCCCTACAATGAGCAGTTCTTC.

This chain uses TRBV27 with TRBJ1-4; 7 positions agree with TRBD1. The CDR3 totals 15 residues. With V trimmed by 5 bases and J by 5 bases, 8 bases remained unmatched. Germline V lookup: CDR1 MNHEY, CDR2 SMNVEV (reference sequence). The CDR3 nucleotides read TGTGCCAGCAGTCCCGGGACAGTTATAAATGAAAAACTGTTTTTT. Translation gives CASSPGTVINEKLFF.

This chain connects TRBV12-3 or TRBV12-4 to TRBJ1-1; perhaps TRBD1 as D (5 bases). Trimming removed 7 bases at V and 0 bases at J, with 6 bases between. CDR3 length: 12 amino acids. The CDR3 DNA follows: TGTGCCAGCACAGGGATGAACACTGAAGCTTTCTTT. Translated, it gives CASTGMNTEAFF.

V usage is TRBV21-1 and J usage is TRBJ2-2; the table's D call, TRBD1, was not checked against the DNA. TRBV21-1 is noted as a pseudogene. This CDR3 spans 15 amino acids. CDR3 sequence: CASSIPGQNTGELFF. Here the CDR3 DNA reads TGTGCCAGCAGCATACCGGGACAAAACACCGGGGAGCTGTTTTTT.

The V call is TRBV6-1, the J call TRBJ2-7; perhaps TRBD2 as D (5 bases). V was shortened by 2 bases and J by 2 bases, with 13 bases between the two germline ends. Germline values: CDR1 MNHNS, CDR2 SASEGT. The length of the CDR3 is 15 residues. The CDR3 is CASSETSGSAYEQYF. The CDR3 nucleotides read TGTGCCAGCAGTGAAACCAGCGGCTCCGCCTACGAGCAGTACTTC.

This clonotype is labeled medium-sized. This chain joins TRBV6-2 or TRBV6-3 and TRBJ2-1; 7 bases line up with TRBD2. The CDR3 covers 18 residues. Germline lookup yields CDR1 MNHEY and CDR2 SVGEGT. Trimming took 6 bases from V and 8 from J; bases not matched to a gene: 22. This CDR3 reads CASRTTGLLVSTLDEQFF. The CDR3 DNA reads TGTGCCAGCAGGACTACGGGACTACTAGTCTCAACTCTCGATGAGCAGTTCTTC.

The chain recombines TRBV7-2 with TRBJ2-6; 9 nucleotides align to TRBD1. Losses at the gene ends were 5 bases for V and 2 bases for J; bases not matched to a gene: 4. CDR3 length equals 16 residues. Germline loops: CDR1 SGHTA, CDR2 FQGNSA. The CDR3 loop is CASSPTGGAGANVLTF. The CDR3 DNA follows: TGTGCCAGCAGCCCGACAGGGGGGGCTGGGGCCAACGTCCTGACTTTC.

By sample share, this clonotype is medium-sized. This sequence joins TRBV6-1 and TRBJ2-3; a weak D match, TRBD2 (6 bases). The CDR3 runs 13 residues. Germline CDR1 MNHNS, CDR2 SASEGT. Trimming shortened V by 2 bases and J by 8 bases, and 11 bases separated the two germline ends. The CDR3 nucleotides are TGTGCCAGCAGTGAAACTAGCATAGGTACGCAGTATTTT. The encoded protein is CASSETSIGTQYF.

In this sample, this clonotype turned up many times. This rearrangement joins TRBV6-5 to TRBJ2-5; 11 nucleotides line up with TRBD2. The ends lost 2 bases at V and 6 bases at J; junction bases unmatched: 5. Germline CDR1 and CDR2: MNHEY and SVGAGI. This CDR3 region has 15 residues. In DNA form, the CDR3 reads TGTGCCAGCAGTTACACTAGCGGGAGTATAAAGACCCAGTACTTC. Its translation is CASSYTSGSIKTQYF.

The CDR3 sequence: CASNSGSNQPQHF. The CDR3 DNA reads TGTGCCAGCAACAGCGGCAGCAATCAGCCCCAGCATTTT. V and J are TRBV6-2 or TRBV6-3 and TRBJ1-5; the D is unclear. Per the germline V gene, CDR1 is MNHEY and CDR2 is SVGEGT. The CDR3 is made up of 13 amino acids. Trimming cost V 7 bases and J 1 base, with 8 bases left between them.

The chain couples TRBV6-5 to TRBJ2-7; 9 bases align to TRBD2. V trimming: 6 bases; J trimming: 0 bases; junction bases outside the gene matches: 6. Germline lookup yields CDR1 MNHEY and CDR2 SVGAGI. This CDR3 region has 15 residues. CDR3 in amino acids: CASRYASGDSYEQYF. The CDR3 DNA follows: TGTGCCAGCAGATATGCTAGCGGGGACTCCTACGAGCAGTACTTC.

This clonotype is classed as medium-sized. The chain uses TRBV5-4 and TRBJ2-3; possible D gene TRBD2, 5 bases. Trimming removed 0 bases at V and 6 bases at J, with 11 bases between. The germline CDR1 and CDR2 sequences are SGHNT and YYREEE (reference sequence). This CDR3 has 14 residues. The CDR3 loop reads CASSLDTEADTQYF. The CDR3 nucleotides are TGTGCCAGCAGCTTGGACACGGAGGCTGATACGCAGTATTTT.

Only a few counts were recorded for this clonotype. The gene calls are TRBV30 and TRBJ2-1; 7 nucleotides match TRBD2. V shed 0 bases, J shed 13 bases, and the junction held 9 bases outside the gene matches. In germline, CDR1 is GTSNPN, CDR2 SVGIG (reference sequence). CDR3 size: 13 residues. The CDR3, as DNA: TGTGCCTGGAGTGTAAGCCCGGGGAGGGAACAGTTCTTC. As protein: CAWSVSPGREQFF.

A few counts support this clonotype. This rearrangement joins TRBV4-2 to TRBJ2-3; D unresolved. The CDR3 is 15 amino acids. The germline gives CDR1 LGHNA, CDR2 YNFKEQ. Trimming removed 0 bases from V and 7 bases from J, with 14 bases in between. The CDR3 bases are TGTGCCAGCAGCCAAGATCCCCTCTTAGGGAATACGCAGTATTTT. This encodes CASSQDPLLGNTQYF.

Only a few counts were recorded for this clonotype. V and J are TRBV6-2 or TRBV6-3 and TRBJ1-6; 9 positions match TRBD1. The V gene's germline CDR1 is MNHEY and CDR2 SVGEGT. V shed 5 bases and J 7 bases; nucleotides not matched to a gene: 6. The CDR3 sequence is 15 residues long. CDR3 loop: CASSEQGAQNSPLHF. The CDR3 DNA reads as TGTGCCAGCAGTGAACAGGGGGCCCAGAATTCACCCCTCCACTTT.

Relative to its sample, this clonotype is medium-sized. V gene TRBV19 combines with J gene TRBJ1-5; 8 bases line up with TRBD1. CDR3 length: 15 residues. From germline, CDR1 is LNHDA and CDR2 SQIVND (reference sequence). V was clipped by 6 bases and J by 2 bases; unmatched bases: 6. CDR3 DNA: TGTGCCAGTAGGACACCGGGACAGGGCAATCAGCCCCAGCATTTT. Translated, it gives CASRTPGQGNQPQHF. Combining the CDR3 with reference TRBV19 and TRBJ1-5 gives the whole variable domain DGGITQSPKYLFRKEGQNVTLSCEQNLNHDAMYWYRQDPGQGLRLIYYSQIVNDFQKGDIAEGYSVSREKKESFPLTVTSAQKNPTAFYLCASRTPGQGNQPQHFGDGTRLSIL.

Relative to its sample, this clonotype is medium-sized (0.01 to 0.1%). In DNA form, the CDR3 reads TGCAGCGTAGTCCAGACTAGCGGGGTAAATGAGCAGTTCTTC. The encoded protein is CSVVQTSGVNEQFF. This chain connects TRBV29-1 to TRBJ2-1; 11 positions match TRBD2. Trimming removed 6 bases from V and 7 bases from J; junction bases left unmatched: 8. Per germline, CDR1 SQVTM and CDR2 ANQGSEA. This CDR3 has 14 amino acids.

Concerning this clonotype itself: This could be a read error, since a much larger clone is one nucleotide away. The chain couples TRBV19 to TRBJ1-6; D is unresolved. The ends were cut back, 6 bases at V and 4 bases at J, with 4 bases in the middle. The CDR3 loop spans 12 amino acids. Germline lookup yields CDR1 LNHDA and CDR2 SQIVND (reference sequence). This chain's CDR3 is CASSGYNSPLHF. The DNA of the CDR3 is TGTGCCAGTAGCGGGTATAATTCACCCCTCCACTTT.

This clonotype was counted between two and nine times. The chain recombines TRBV18 with TRBJ1-2; 9 bases are a match to TRBD1. The ends lost 4 bases at V and 8 bases at J; junction bases unmatched: 5. The CDR3 spans 13 residues. The germline V gene has CDR1 KGHSH and CDR2 LQKENI. The CDR3 bases are TGTGCCAGCTCACTCAGGGACAGGGACGGCTACACCTTC. It translates to CASSLRDRDGYTF.

This clonotype ranks as medium-sized (0.01 to 0.1%). The chain couples TRBV11-3 to TRBJ1-2, with D perhaps TRBD1 (6 bases). The V gene's germline CDR1 is SGHNT and CDR2 YENEEA. The CDR3 is made up of 14 amino acids. Trimming pared 1 base from V and 8 bases from J, leaving 14 bases between. CDR3 sequence: CASSLATGLRGYTF. CDR3 nucleotide sequence: TGTGCCAGCAGCTTAGCTACAGGGTTGCGGGGCTACACCTTC.

The chain has TRBV6-2 or TRBV6-3 and TRBJ1-2; D remains unclear. Trimming shortened V by 2 bases and J by 3 bases, and 7 bases separated the two germline ends. The CDR3 runs 13 residues. CDR1 is MNHEY, CDR2 SVGEGT, per germline. The DNA for the CDR3 is TGTGCCAGCAGTTACACCCGGGACTATGGCTACACCTTC. Residues: CASSYTRDYGYTF.

A few counts support this clonotype. V is TRBV5-1 and J is TRBJ2-1; TRBD1 matches at 7 bases. The CDR3 sequence is 15 residues long. Germline CDR1 SGHRS, CDR2 YFSETQ. The trim removed 0 bases at V and 8 bases at J, leaving 8 bases unmatched. The CDR3 DNA reads TGCGCCAGCAGCTTGGTGGGGACAGATGCCGATGAGCAGTTCTTC. The encoded protein is CASSLVGTDADEQFF. Complete variable domain (other parts from reference TRBV5-1 and TRBJ2-1): KAGVTQTPRYLIKTRGQQVTLSCSPISGHRSVSWYQQTPGQGLQFLFEYFSETQRNKGNFPGRFSGRQFSNSRSEMNVSTLELGDSALYLCASSLVGTDADEQFFGPGTRLTVL.

V and J are TRBV20-1 and TRBJ2-1, with 7 bases that match TRBD2. The germline V gene encodes CDR1 DFQATT and CDR2 SNEGSKA (reference sequence). V gave up 1 base and J gave up 5 bases; unmatched junction bases: 14. CDR3 length equals 17 residues. The CDR3 DNA reads as TGCAGTGCTAGAGGGGGACTATGGTCTACCTACAACAATGAGCAGTTCTTC. Translation gives CSARGGLWSTYNNEQFF.

CDR3 sequence: CATSVRGGAYEQYF. CDR3 nucleotide sequence: TGTGCCACCAGCGTCCGAGGGGGGGCTTACGAGCAGTACTTC. The chain employs TRBV15 and TRBJ2-7, with a possible D match to TRBD2 (7 bases). The germline V and J ends were trimmed by 5 bases and 4 bases, with 15 bases remaining between them. The CDR3 has 14 residues. CDR1 is LNHNV, CDR2 YYDKDF, per germline (reference sequence).

This clonotype was counted between two and nine times. This chain joins TRBV5-6 and TRBJ2-7; TRBD1 agrees at 9 bases. V lost 3 bases, J lost 5 bases, and 6 bases stayed unmatched. This CDR3 is 14 amino acids long. CDR1 SGHDT and CDR2 YYEEEE come from the germline V gene. CDR3 amino acids: CASSWGQGINEQYF. CDR3 DNA: TGTGCCAGCAGCTGGGGACAGGGTATCAACGAGCAGTACTTC.

The CDR3 DNA reads TGCAGTGCTCCAATCCCCCCCATTGAAGAGACCCAGTACTTC. It yields the protein CSAPIPPIEETQYF. This rearrangement joins TRBV20-1 to TRBJ2-5; unclear D gene. The CDR3 has 14 amino acids. CDR1 DFQATT and CDR2 SNEGSKA come from the germline V gene (reference sequence). Trimming removed 5 bases from V and 3 bases from J, with 16 bases in between.